The 8 T cell receptor beta chains below come from one sample, sequenced in a study of blood T cells in healthy people across ages. A second PCR of 7 to 11 cycles used a sample-barcoded 5' primer and a J-beta primer mix. TCRdb re-derived calls from the 5' RACE reads in MiXCR, one entry per CDR3 protein. The sample contains roughly 1.6 million distinct CDR3 sequences, about 35% of which appear only once. The sequencing input was blood. These receptors all stem from a woman aged 25 to 39 in good health.

The chain carries TRBV28 and TRBJ2-6; D is possibly TRBD1 (6 bases). This CDR3 is built from 16 residues. V lost 2 bases and J 3 bases, leaving 11 bases between the germline ends. Germline V lookup: CDR1 MDHEN, CDR2 SYDVKM. CDR3 nucleotide sequence: TGTGCCAGCAGTTTAAGGAACAGGGATGGGGCCAACGTCCTGACTTTC. This translates into CASSLRNRDGANVLTF.

Here the CDR3 reads CASSLGSTAGPQHF. For the CDR3, the DNA is TGTGCCAGCAGCTTAGGGTCTACGGCTGGACCCCAGCATTTT. J is TRBJ1-5 and V is TRBV7-9; D uncertain. The CDR3 has 14 amino acids. CDR1 is SEHNR and CDR2 is FQNEAQ in the germline V gene (reference sequence). V was cut by 1 base and J by 10 bases, with 14 bases left in between. The whole variable domain, filled in from reference TRBV7-9 and TRBJ1-5, reads DTGVSQNPRHKITKRGQNVTFRCDPISEHNRLYWYRQTLGQGPEFLTYFQNEAQLEKSRLLSDRFSAERPKGSFSTLEIQRTEQGDSAMYLCASSLGSTAGPQHFGDGTRLSIL.

The chain combines TRBV20-1 with TRBJ1-4; the D gene is possibly TRBD1 (5 bases). From germline, CDR1 is DFQATT and CDR2 SNEGSKA (reference sequence). The CDR3 length is 14 residues. Trimming stripped 0 bases from V and 8 bases from J, with 13 bases between. DNA of the CDR3: TGCAGTGCTAGAGATGCGGGGGGAAGGGAAAAACTGTTTTTT. Its protein product is CSARDAGGREKLFF.

The J gene is TRBJ1-1, the V gene TRBV7-2; D ambiguous. From germline, CDR1 is SGHTA and CDR2 FQGNSA. The CDR3 spans 12 residues. V shed 4 bases and J shed 10 bases, with 13 bases lying between them. The DNA of the CDR3 is TGTGCCAGCAGCTCAGCCGGATCATTAGCTTTCTTT. It is translated as CASSSAGSLAFF.

This chain links TRBV12-3 or TRBV12-4 with TRBJ2-1; D uncertain. V was cut by 7 bases and J by 0 bases, with 10 bases left in between. This CDR3 region has 14 residues. The CDR3 bases are TGTGCCAGCACGCGTAGGAGCTCCTACAATGAGCAGTTCTTC. Amino acids: CASTRRSSYNEQFF.

In regard to this clonotype: This may be a read error: a much more frequent sequence differs by one nucleotide. The chain uses TRBV6-6 and TRBJ2-5, with D possibly being TRBD2 (5 bases). The DNA end is a closer match to TRBJ2-7, so the J assignment may be wrong. CDR1 and CDR2 (germline): MNHNY, SVGAGI (reference sequence). This CDR3 has 14 residues. The DNA for the CDR3 is TGTGCCTGCACCTCCATTGGAGGATTAAACGAGCAGTACTTC. As protein: CACTSIGGLNEQYF.

J is TRBJ2-7 and V is TRBV10-3; 11 nucleotides agree with TRBD2. Germline V gene sequence: CDR1 ENHRY, CDR2 SYGVKD. The CDR3 is 17 amino acids. Trimming at V came to 2 bases and at J to 5 bases, leaving 11 bases not matched to a gene. The CDR3 reads CAISEPRTSGSEDEQYF. The CDR3 DNA follows: TGTGCCATCAGTGAGCCCAGGACTAGCGGGTCGGAAGACGAGCAGTACTTC.

V and J are TRBV29-1 and TRBJ1-4, with a weak D call TRBD1 (5 bases). Germline CDR1 reads SQVTM; CDR2 reads ANQGSEA. The CDR3 covers 14 residues. The V end was cut by 6 bases, the J end by 4 bases, with 15 bases between. CDR3: CSVLRGSNNEKLFF. CDR3 nucleotides: TGCAGCGTGCTAAGGGGTAGTAATAATGAAAAACTGTTTTTT.